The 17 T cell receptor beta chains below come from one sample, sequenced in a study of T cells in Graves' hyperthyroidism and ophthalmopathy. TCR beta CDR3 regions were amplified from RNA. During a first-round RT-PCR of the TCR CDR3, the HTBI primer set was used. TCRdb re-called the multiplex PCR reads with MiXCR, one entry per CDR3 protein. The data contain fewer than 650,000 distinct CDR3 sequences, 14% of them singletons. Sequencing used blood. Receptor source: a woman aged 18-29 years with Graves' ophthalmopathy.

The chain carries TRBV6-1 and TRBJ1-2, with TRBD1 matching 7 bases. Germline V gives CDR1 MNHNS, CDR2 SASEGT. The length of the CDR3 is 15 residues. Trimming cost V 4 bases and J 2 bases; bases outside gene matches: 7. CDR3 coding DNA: TGTGCCAGCAGTGTGCGGGGACAGCTAAACTATGGCTACACCTTC. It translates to CASSVRGQLNYGYTF.

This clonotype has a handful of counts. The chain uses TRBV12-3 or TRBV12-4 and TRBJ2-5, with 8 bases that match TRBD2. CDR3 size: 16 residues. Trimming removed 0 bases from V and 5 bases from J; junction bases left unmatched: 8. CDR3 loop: CASSLAGGPGGETQYF. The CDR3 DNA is TGTGCCAGCAGTTTAGCGGGAGGGCCGGGAGGGGAGACCCAGTACTTC.

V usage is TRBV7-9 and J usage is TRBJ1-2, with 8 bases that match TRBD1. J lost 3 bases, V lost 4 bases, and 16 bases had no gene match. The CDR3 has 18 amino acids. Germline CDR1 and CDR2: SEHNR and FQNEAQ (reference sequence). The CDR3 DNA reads TGTGCCAGCAGCTCGATTGGGGGGACAGGAGCCGCTTACTATGGCTACACCTTC. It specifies CASSSIGGTGAAYYGYTF.

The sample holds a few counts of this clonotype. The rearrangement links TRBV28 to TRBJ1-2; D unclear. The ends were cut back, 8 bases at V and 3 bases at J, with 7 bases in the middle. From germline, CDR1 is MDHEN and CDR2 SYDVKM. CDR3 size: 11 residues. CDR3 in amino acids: CASGDHYGYTF. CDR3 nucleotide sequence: TGTGCCAGCGGTGATCACTATGGCTACACCTTC.

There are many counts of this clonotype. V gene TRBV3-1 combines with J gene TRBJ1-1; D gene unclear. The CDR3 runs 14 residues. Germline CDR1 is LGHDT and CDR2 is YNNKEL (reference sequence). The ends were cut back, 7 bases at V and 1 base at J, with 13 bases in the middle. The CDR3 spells CASTHEQQNTEAFF. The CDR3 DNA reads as TGTGCCAGCACCCACGAGCAGCAGAACACTGAAGCTTTCTTT.

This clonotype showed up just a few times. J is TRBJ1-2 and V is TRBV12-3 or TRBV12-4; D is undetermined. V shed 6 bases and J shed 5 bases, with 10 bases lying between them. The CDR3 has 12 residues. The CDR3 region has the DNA TGTGCCAGCAGCCCCGCGACTTATGGCTACACCTTC. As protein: CASSPATYGYTF.

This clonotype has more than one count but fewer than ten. This chain's CDR3 is CAWRGQGTFEAFF. The CDR3 DNA reads as TGTGCCTGGCGGGGGCAGGGAACCTTTGAAGCTTTCTTT. This rearrangement joins TRBV30 to TRBJ1-1; tentatively, D is TRBD1 (6 bases). The V and J ends lost 5 bases and 7 bases respectively, with 17 bases between them. Germline lookup yields CDR1 GTSNPN and CDR2 SVGIG (reference sequence). The CDR3 covers 13 residues.

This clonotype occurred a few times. The CDR3 DNA sequence: TGTGCCAGCAACCCCTGGGGGTCCAATGAGCAGTTCTTC. As protein: CASNPWGSNEQFF. The V gene is TRBV4-2, the J gene TRBJ2-1; D possibly uses TRBD1 or TRBD2 (5 bases each). Trimming shortened V by 7 bases and J by 6 bases, and 13 bases separated the two germline ends. Germline V CDR1 and CDR2: LGHNA, YNFKEQ. The CDR3 loop spans 13 amino acids.

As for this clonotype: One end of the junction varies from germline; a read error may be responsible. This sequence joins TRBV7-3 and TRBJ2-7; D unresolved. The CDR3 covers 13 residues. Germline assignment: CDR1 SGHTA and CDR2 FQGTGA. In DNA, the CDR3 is TGTGCCGGCAGCGCCGAGCCCCTCAGCGAGCAGTACTTC. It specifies CAGSAEPLSEQYF.

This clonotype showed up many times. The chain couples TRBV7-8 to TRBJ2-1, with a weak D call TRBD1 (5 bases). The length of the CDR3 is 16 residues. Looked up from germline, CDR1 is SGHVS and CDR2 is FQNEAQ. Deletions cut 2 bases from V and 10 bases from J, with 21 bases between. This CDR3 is CASSLSAGNRDTEQFF. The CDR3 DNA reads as TGTGCCAGCAGCTTATCTGCAGGGAACCGAGACACGGAGCAGTTCTTC.

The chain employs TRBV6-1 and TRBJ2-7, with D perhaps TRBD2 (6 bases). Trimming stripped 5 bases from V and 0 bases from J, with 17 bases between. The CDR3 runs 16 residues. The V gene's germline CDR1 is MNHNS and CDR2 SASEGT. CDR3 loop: CASSYGGRSSSYEQYF. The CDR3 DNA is TGTGCCAGCAGTTATGGAGGGCGATCGAGCTCCTACGAGCAGTACTTC.

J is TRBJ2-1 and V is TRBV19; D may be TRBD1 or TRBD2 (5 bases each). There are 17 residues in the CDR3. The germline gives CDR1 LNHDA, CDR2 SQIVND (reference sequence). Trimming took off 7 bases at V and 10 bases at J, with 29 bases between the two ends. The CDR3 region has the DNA TGTGCCAGTACCACCGGACGGACTCCAGGGCCAGACGAGGAGCAGTTCTTC. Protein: CASTTGRTPGPDEEQFF.

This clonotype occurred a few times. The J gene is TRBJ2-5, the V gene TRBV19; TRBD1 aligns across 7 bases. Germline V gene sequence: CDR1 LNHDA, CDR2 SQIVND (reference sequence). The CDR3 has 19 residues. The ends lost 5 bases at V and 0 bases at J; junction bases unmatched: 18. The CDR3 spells CASSARDRVGIQYQETQYF. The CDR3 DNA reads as TGTGCCAGTAGTGCCCGAGACAGGGTCGGCATACAATACCAAGAGACCCAGTACTTC.

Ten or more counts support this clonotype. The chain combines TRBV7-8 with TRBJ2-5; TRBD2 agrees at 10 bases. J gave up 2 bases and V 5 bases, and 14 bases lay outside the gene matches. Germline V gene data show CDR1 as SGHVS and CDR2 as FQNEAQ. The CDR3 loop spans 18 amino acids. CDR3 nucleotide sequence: TGTGCCAGCAGCCGTAGAATAGGGCTAGCGGGAGAACAAGAGACCCAGTACTTC. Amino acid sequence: CASSRRIGLAGEQETQYF.

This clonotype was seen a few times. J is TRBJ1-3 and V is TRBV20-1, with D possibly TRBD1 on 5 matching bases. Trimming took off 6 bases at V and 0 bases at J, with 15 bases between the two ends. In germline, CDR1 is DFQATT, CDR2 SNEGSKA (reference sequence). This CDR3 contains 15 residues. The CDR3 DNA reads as TGCAGTGCCGTCCCAGACAGAATCTCTGGAAACACCATATATTTT. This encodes CSAVPDRISGNTIYF.

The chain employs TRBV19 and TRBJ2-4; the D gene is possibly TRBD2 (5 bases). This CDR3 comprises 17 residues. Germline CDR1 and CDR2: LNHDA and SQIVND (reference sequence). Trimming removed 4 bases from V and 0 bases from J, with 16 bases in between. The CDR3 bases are TGTGCCAGTAGTAATAGGGAGCGGCTAGGAGCCAAAAACATTCAGTACTTC. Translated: CASSNRERLGAKNIQYF. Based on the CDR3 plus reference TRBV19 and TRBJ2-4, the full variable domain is DGGITQSPKYLFRKEGQNVTLSCEQNLNHDAMYWYRQDPGQGLRLIYYSQIVNDFQKGDIAEGYSVSREKKESFPLTVTSAQKNPTAFYLCASSNRERLGAKNIQYFGAGTRLSVL.

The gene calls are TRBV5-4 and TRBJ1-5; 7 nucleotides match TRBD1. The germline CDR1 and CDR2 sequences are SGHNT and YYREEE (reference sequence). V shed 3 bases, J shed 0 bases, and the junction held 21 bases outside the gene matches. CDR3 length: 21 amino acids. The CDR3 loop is CASSSARSGQREGYSNQPQHF. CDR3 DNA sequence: TGTGCCAGCAGCTCGGCTCGTTCGGGACAGCGGGAAGGGTATAGCAATCAGCCCCAGCATTTT.